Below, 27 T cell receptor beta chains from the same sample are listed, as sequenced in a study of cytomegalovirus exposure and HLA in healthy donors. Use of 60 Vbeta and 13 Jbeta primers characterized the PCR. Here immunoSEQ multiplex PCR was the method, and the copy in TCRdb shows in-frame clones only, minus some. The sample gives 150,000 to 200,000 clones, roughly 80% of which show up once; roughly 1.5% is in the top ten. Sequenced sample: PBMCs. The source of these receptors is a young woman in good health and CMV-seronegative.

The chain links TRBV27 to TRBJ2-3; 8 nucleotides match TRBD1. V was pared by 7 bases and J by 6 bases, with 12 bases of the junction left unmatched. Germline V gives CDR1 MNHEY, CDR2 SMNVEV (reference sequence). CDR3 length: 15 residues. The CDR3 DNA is TGTGCCAGCACCCCATTCGGACAGGGAGGCGATACGCAGTATTTT. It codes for CASTPFGQGGDTQYF.

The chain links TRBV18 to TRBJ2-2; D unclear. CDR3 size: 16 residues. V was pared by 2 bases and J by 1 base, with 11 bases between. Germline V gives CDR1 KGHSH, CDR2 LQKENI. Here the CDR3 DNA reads TGTGCCAGCTCACCAGACCAACTAAAGAACACCGGGGAGCTGTTTTTT. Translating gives CASSPDQLKNTGELFF.

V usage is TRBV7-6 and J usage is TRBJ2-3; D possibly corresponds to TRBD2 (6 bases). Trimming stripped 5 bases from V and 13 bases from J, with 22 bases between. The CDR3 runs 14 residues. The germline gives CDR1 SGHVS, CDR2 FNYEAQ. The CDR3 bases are TGTGCCAGCAGCCACGAGCTGTCCCGGGACTTCAAGTATTTT. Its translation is CASSHELSRDFKYF.

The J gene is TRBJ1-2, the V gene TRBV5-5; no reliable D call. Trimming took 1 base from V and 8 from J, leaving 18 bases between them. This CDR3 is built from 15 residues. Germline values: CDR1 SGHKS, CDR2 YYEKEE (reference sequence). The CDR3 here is CASSLMLEGGYGYTF. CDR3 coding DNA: TGTGCCAGCAGCTTGATGCTTGAGGGAGGGTACGGCTACACCTTC.

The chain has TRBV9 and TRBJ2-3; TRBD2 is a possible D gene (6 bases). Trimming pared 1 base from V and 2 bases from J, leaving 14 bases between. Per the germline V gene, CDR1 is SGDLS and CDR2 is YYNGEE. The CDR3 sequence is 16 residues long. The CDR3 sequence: CASSVTGTLTTDTQYF. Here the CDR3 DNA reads TGTGCCAGCAGCGTAACCGGGACTCTAACCACAGATACGCAGTATTTT.

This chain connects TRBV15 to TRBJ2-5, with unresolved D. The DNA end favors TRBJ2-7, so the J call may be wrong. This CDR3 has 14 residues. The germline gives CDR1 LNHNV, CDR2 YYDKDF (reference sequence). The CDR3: CATSRYSLRHEQYF. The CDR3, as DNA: TGTGCCACCAGCAGATATTCCCTCCGCCACGAGCAGTACTTC.

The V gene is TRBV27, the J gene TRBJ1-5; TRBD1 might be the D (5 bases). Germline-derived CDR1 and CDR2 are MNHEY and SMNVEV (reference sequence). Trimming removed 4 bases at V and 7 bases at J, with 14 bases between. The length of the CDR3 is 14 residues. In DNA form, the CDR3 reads TGTGCCAGCAGTTCGATGACAGAGGACCAGCCCCAGCATTTT. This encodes CASSSMTEDQPQHF.

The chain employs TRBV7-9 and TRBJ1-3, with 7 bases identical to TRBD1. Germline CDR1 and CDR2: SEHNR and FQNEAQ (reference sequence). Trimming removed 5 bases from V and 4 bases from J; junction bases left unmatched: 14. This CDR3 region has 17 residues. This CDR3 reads CASSLSGTDDWGNTIYF. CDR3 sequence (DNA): TGTGCCAGCAGCCTATCCGGGACAGATGATTGGGGAAACACCATATATTTT.

The CDR3 coding sequence is TGCGCCAGCAGTCACCAGCGGGATAGCGGGAGGTCAGGCAATGAGCAGTTCTTC. Its translation: CASSHQRDSGRSGNEQFF. The chain carries TRBV23-1 and TRBJ2-1, with 10 bases that match TRBD2. TRBV23-1 is an ORF for which the function is uncertain. V lost 3 bases, J lost 6 bases, and 14 bases stayed unmatched. The CDR3 is 18 residues long.

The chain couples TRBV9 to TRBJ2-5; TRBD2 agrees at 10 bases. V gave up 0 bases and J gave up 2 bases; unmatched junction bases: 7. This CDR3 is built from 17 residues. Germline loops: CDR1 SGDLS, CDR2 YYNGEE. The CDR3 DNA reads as TGTGCCAGCAGCGTAGGGGCTAGCGGGAGTGGGCAAGAGACCCAGTACTTC. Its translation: CASSVGASGSGQETQYF.

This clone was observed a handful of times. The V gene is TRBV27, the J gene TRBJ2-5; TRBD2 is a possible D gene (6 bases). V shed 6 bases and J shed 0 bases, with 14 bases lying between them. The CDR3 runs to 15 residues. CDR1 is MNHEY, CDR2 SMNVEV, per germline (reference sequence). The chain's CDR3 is CASRSGGTNQETQYF. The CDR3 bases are TGTGCCAGCAGGTCAGGCGGGACCAACCAAGAGACCCAGTACTTC.

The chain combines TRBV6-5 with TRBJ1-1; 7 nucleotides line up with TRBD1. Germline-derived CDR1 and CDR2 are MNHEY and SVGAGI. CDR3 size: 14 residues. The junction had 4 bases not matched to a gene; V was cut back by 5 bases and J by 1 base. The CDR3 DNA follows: TGTGCCAGCAGTACGGGACAGTCGAACACTGAAGCTTTCTTT. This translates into CASSTGQSNTEAFF.

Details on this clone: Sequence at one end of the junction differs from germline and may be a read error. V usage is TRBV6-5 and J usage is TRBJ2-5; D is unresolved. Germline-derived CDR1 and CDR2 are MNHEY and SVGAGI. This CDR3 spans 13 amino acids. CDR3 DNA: TGTGCCAGCAGTGAAGCCCACGAAGAAACCCAGTACTTC. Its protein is CASSEAHEETQYF.

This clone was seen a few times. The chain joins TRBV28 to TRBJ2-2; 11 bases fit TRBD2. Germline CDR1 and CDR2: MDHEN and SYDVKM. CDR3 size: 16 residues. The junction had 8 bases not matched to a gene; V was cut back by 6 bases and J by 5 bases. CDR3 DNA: TGTGCCAGCAGCTCCACTAGCGGGAGACAAACCGGGGAGCTGTTTTTT. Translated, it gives CASSSTSGRQTGELFF.

The CDR3 loop is CASSHRTGAGQFEPQHF. CDR3 nucleotides: TGCGCCAGCAGCCACAGGACAGGGGCTGGGCAGTTTGAGCCCCAGCATTTT. The gene calls are TRBV4-1 and TRBJ1-5; 9 bases line up with TRBD1. Losses at the gene ends were 3 bases for V and 8 bases for J; bases not matched to a gene: 14. Germline assignment: CDR1 MGHRA and CDR2 YSYEKL. The CDR3 loop spans 17 amino acids.

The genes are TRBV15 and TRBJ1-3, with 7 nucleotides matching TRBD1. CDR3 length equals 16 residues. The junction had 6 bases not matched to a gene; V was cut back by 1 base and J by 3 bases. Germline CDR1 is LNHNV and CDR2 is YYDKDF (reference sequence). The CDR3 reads CATSRGTGDVGNTIYF. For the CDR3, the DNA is TGTGCCACCAGCAGAGGTACAGGGGACGTTGGAAACACCATATATTTT.

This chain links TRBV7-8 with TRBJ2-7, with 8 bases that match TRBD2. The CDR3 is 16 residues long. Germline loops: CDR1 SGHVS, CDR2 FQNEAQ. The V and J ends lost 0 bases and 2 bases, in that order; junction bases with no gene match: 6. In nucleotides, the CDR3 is TGTGCCAGCAGCTTAGCGACTAGCGCCACAGCCTACGAGCAGTACGTC. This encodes CASSLATSATAYEQYV.

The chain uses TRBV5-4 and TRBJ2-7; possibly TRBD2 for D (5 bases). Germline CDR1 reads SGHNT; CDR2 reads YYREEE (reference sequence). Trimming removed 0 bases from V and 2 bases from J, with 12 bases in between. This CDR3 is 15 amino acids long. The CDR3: CASSLAGGLAYEQYF. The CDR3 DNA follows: TGTGCCAGCAGCTTGGCGGGCGGACTGGCCTACGAGCAGTACTTC.

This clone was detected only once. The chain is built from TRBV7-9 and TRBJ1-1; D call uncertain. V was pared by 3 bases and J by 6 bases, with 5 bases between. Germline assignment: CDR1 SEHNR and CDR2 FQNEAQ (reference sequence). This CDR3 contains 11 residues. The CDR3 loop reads CASSLTSEAFF. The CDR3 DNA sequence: TGTGCCAGCAGCTTGACATCTGAAGCTTTCTTT.

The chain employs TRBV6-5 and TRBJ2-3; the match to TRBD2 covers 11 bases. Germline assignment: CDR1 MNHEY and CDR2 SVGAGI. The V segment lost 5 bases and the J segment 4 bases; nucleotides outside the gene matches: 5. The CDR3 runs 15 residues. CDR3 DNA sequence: TGTGCCAGCAGTCTAAGACTAGCGGGATCAGATACGCAGTATTTT. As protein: CASSLRLAGSDTQYF.

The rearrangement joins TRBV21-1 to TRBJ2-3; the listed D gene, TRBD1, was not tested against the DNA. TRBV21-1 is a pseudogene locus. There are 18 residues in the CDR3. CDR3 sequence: CASSKPDGTGWFPDTQYF. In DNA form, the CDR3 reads TGTGCCAGCAGCAAACCGGATGGAACAGGGTGGTTCCCAGATACGCAGTATTTT.

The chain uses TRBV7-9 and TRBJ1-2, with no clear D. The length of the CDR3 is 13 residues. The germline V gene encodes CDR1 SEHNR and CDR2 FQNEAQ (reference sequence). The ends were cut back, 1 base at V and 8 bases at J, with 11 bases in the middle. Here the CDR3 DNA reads TGTGCCAGCAGCTTAGGCGGGAACTCGGGCTACACCTTC. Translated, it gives CASSLGGNSGYTF.

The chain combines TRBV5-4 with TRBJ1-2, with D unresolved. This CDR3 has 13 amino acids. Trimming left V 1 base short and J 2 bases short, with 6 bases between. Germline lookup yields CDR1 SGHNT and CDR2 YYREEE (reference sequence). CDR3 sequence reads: CASSLLRNYGYTF. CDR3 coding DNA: TGTGCCAGCAGCTTGCTGAGAAACTATGGCTACACCTTC.

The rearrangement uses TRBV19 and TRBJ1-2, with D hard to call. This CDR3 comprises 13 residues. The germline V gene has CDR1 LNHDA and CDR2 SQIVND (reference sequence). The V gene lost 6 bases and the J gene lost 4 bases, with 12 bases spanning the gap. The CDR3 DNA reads TGTGCCAGTAGCCCTGGACTGGGCTATGGCTACACCTTC. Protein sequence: CASSPGLGYGYTF.

CDR3 protein: CASSTDGGRSGYTF. Written as DNA, the CDR3 is TGTGCCAGCAGTACCGACGGGGGGCGGAGTGGCTACACCTTC. The chain combines TRBV6-5 with TRBJ1-2; tentatively, D is TRBD1 (6 bases). Deletions cut 5 bases from V and 7 bases from J, with 17 bases between. CDR1 MNHEY and CDR2 SVGAGI come from the germline V gene. CDR3 length: 14 amino acids.

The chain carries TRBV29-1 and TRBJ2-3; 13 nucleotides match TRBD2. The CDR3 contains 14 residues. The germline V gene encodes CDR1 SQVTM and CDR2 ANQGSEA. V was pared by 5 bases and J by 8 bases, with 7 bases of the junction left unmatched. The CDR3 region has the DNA TGCAGCGTTCCCGAAGGACTAGCGGGGGTTACGCAGTATTTT. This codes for CSVPEGLAGVTQYF.

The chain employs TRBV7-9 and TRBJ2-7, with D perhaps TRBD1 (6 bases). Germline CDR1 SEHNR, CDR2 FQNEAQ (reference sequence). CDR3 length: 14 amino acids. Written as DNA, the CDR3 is TGTTCCAGCAGCTGGGACACCTCTTCCTACGAGCAGTACGTC. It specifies CSSSWDTSSYEQYV.